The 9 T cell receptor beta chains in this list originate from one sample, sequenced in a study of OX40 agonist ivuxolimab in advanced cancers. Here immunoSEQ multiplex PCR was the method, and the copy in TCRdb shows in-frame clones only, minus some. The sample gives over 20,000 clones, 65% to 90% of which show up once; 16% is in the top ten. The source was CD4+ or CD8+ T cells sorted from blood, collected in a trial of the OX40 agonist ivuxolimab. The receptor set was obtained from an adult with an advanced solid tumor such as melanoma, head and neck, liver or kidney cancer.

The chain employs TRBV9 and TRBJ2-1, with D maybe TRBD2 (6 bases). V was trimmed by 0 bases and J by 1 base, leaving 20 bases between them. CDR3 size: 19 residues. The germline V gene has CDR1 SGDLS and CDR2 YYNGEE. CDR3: CASSVVFGGGGLSYNEQFF. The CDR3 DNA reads TGTGCCAGCAGCGTAGTTTTCGGTGGGGGAGGCTTGTCCTACAATGAGCAGTTCTTC.

The CDR3 region is CASSPNRGSSLGNTIYF. The CDR3 DNA reads as TGTGCCAGCAGCCCGAACAGGGGGTCTTCGCTTGGAAACACCATATATTTT. The genes are TRBV11-2 and TRBJ1-3, with 8 positions matching TRBD1. CDR1 is SGHAT, CDR2 FQNNGV, per germline. The CDR3 is 17 residues long. Germline trimming cut 5 bases from V and 3 bases from J; bases unmatched to any gene: 12.

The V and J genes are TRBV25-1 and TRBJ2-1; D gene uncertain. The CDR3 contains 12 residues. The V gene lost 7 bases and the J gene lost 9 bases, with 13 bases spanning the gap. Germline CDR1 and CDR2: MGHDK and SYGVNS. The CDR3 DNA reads TGTGCCAGCAAACACGACACGGTTGAGCAGTTCTTC. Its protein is CASKHDTVEQFF. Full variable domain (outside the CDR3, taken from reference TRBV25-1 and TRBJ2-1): EADIYQTPRYLVIGTGKKITLECSQTMGHDKMYWYQQDPGMELHLIHYSYGVNSTEKGDLSSESTVSRIRTEHFPLTLESARPSHTSQYLCASKHDTVEQFFGPGTRLTVL.

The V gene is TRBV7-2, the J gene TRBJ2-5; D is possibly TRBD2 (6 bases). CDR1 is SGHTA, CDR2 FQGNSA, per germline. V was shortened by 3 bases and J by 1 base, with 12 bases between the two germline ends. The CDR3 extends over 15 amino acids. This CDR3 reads CASSFDGTFQETQYF. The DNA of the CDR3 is TGTGCCAGCAGCTTCGACGGGACTTTCCAAGAGACCCAGTACTTC.

The CDR3 here is CASSTGESYDSYEQYF. The CDR3, as DNA: TGTGCCAGCAGTACTGGCGAGTCTTATGACTCCTACGAGCAGTACTTC. The V gene is TRBV27, the J gene TRBJ2-7, with D unclear. Trimming shortened V by 5 bases and J by 0 bases, and 17 bases separated the two germline ends. The CDR3 consists of 16 residues. CDR1 is MNHEY and CDR2 is SMNVEV in the germline V gene (reference sequence).

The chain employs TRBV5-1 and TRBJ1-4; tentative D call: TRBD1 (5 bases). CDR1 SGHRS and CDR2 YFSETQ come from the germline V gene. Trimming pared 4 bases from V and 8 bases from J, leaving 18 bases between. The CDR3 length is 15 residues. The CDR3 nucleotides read TGCGCCAGCAGCATTTCCGCAGGGAGGGGCGAAAAACTGTTTTTT. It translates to CASSISAGRGEKLFF.

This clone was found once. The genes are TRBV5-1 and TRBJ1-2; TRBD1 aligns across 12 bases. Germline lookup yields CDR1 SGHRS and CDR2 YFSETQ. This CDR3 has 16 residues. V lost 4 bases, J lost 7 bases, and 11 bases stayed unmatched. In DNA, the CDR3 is TGCGCCAGCAGCCCTAACCCGGGACAGGGGGCCCGTGGCTACACCTTC. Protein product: CASSPNPGQGARGYTF. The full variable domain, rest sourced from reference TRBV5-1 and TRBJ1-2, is KAGVTQTPRYLIKTRGQQVTLSCSPISGHRSVSWYQQTPGQGLQFLFEYFSETQRNKGNFPGRFSGRQFSNSRSEMNVSTLELGDSALYLCASSPNPGQGARGYTFGSGTRLTVV.

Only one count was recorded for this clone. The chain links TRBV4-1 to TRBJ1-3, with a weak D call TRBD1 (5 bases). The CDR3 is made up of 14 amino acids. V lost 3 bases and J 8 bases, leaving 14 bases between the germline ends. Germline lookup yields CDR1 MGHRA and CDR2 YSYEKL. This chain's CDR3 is CASSHRDGEDTIYF. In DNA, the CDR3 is TGCGCCAGCAGCCACCGGGACGGAGAAGACACCATATATTTT.

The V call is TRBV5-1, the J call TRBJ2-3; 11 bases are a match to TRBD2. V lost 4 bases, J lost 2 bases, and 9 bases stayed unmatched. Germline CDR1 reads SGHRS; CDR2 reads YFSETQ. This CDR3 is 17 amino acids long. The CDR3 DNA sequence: TGCGCCAGCAGCACGACCGGGACTAGCGGACTCACAGATACGCAGTATTTT. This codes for CASSTTGTSGLTDTQYF.